Sequencing of this T cell receptor (beta chain) was carried out in a study of identical twins. One entry per CDR3 protein results from TCRdb running MiXCR on the 5' RACE reads. Among hundreds of thousands of distinct CDR3 sequences listed, roughly 18% were seen once. CDR1 and CDR2 (germline): KGHSH, LQKENI. Trimming took off 1 base at V and 3 bases at J, with 12 bases between the two ends. The CDR3 sequence is 15 residues long. This clonotype occurred a few times. This sample was shared with a second study, whose subject was T cells expressing NK-cell markers. That paper states: From sorted CD3+CD56+NKG2C+, CD3+CD56+NKG2C- and CD3+CD56-NKG2C+ T cells came the TCR beta repertoires.

The V and J genes are TRBV18 and TRBJ1-1, with TRBD1 as a possible D gene (5 bases). The TCR comes from a woman between 18 and 29 years old in good health. The sample taken for sequencing was PBMCs. As DNA, the CDR3 is TGTGCCAGCTCACCACAAAGGGCGGGGGACACTGAAGCTTTCTTT. Its protein product is CASSPQRAGDTEAFF.